This TCR beta chain originates from a study of technical replicates of blood from several donors. J was trimmed by 5 bases and V by 2 bases; bases with no gene match: 14. There are 18 residues in the CDR3. Germline CDR1 and CDR2: MDHEN and SYDVKM. Clones were sequenced by immunoSEQ multiplex PCR, and TCRdb holds only the in-frame ones, with some missing. The profile covers roughly 100,000 clones, with almost 96% appearing a single time and 0.2% to 0.25% taken by the ten largest. Sequences were obtained from T cells isolated from PBMCs. This sequence joins TRBV28 and TRBJ1-5, with 8 bases lining up with TRBD1. The receptor was isolated from a human donor in good health. The CDR3 DNA is TGTGCCAGCAGTTTAGAGGGTCAGGGGGCAGATTTCTATCAGCCCCAGCATTTT. Its translation is CASSLEGQGADFYQPQHF.